This TCR beta chain derives from a study of T cell repertoires in aging, cancer and after chemotherapy. The template was genomic DNA from peripheral blood, not RNA. TRB rearrangements spanning V, D and J were amplified using mixed TRB-A/B primers. MiXCR, run by TCRdb on the multiplex PCR reads, gives a single entry per CDR3 protein. The sample comprises approximately 3,300 distinct CDR3 sequences, more than 20% of which are singletons, and about 21% rests with the top ten. As regards this clonotype: The antigen is not known.

Trimming stripped 3 bases from V and 4 bases from J, with 7 bases between. This CDR3 is 13 amino acids long. Germline V gene sequence: CDR1 MDHEN, CDR2 SYDVKM. Notes on the study in general: The repertoire data cannot show anything about immunological memory following chemotherapy.

Specimen: blood. The chain couples TRBV28 to TRBJ2-1; D unclear. The receptor's source is a human donor with a blood cancer. The CDR3 reads CASSFSEYNEQFF. The CDR3 bases are TGTGCCAGCAGTTTTTCCGAGTACAATGAGCAGTTCTTC.